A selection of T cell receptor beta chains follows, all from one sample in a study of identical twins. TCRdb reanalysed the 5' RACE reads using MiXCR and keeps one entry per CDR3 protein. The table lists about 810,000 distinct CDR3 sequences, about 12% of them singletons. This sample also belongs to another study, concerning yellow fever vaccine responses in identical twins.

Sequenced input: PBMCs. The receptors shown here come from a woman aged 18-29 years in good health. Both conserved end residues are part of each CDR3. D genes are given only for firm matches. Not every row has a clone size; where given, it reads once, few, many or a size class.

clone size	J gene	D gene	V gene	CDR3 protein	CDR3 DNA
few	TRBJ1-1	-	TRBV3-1	CASSQESEAFF	TGTGCCAGCAGCCAAGAGTCTGAAGCTTTCTTT
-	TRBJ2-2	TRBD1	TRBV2	CASTGDRANTWELFF	TGTGCCAGCACCGGAGACAGGGCGAACACCTGGGAGCTGTTTTTT
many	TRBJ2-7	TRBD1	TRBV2	CADSTDRGYYEQYF	TGTGCCGATTCGACGGACAGGGGATACTACGAGCAGTACTTC
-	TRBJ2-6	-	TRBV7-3	CASSSGFPGANVLTF	TGTGCCAGCAGCTCAGGGTTCCCTGGGGCCAACGTCCTGACTTTC
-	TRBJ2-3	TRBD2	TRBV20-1	CSAILAGTSGSTDTQYF	TGCAGTGCAATCCTTGCCGGGACTAGCGGGAGCACAGATACGCAGTATTTT
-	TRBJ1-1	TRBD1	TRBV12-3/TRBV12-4	CASSFWGTGGMNTEAFF	TGTGCCAGCAGTTTCTGGGGGACAGGCGGCATGAACACTGAAGCTTTCTTT
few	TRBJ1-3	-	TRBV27	CASSSNRAGAGNTIYF	TGTGCCAGCAGTTCGAACCGGGCTGGGGCTGGAAACACCATATATTTT
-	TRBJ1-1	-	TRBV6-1	CASSEYIGVPNTEAFF	TGTGCCAGCAGTGAATACATTGGGGTCCCGAACACTGAAGCTTTCTTT
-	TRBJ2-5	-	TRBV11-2	CASSLGEAETQYF	TGTGCCAGCTCGCTTGGTGAAGCAGAGACCCAGTACTTC
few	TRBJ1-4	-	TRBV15	CATSRDPGYGNEKLFF	TGTGCCACCAGCAGAGACCCCGGATATGGGAATGAAAAACTGTTTTTT
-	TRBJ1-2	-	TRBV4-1	CASSQDFTVTYGYTF	TGCGCCAGCAGCCAAGACTTTACAGTTACCTATGGCTACACCTTC
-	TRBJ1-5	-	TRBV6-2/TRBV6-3	CASSSAGNNQPQHF	TGTGCCAGCAGTTCGGCAGGGAACAATCAGCCCCAGCATTTT
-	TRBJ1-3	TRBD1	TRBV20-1	CSAGQGSGNTIYF	TGCAGTGCTGGACAGGGCTCTGGAAACACCATATATTTT
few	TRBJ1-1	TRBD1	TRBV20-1	CSARRPGTGNTEAFF	TGCAGTGCTAGAAGACCCGGGACAGGGAACACTGAAGCTTTCTTT
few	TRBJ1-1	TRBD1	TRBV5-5	CASSWGQGMNTEAFF	TGTGCCAGCAGCTGGGGACAGGGAATGAACACTGAAGCTTTCTTT
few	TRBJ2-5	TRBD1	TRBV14	CASSQGQGFRPQYF	TGTGCCAGCAGCCAAGGACAGGGCTTTAGACCCCAGTACTTC
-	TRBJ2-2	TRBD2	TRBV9	CASSVAGGAQNTGELFF	TGTGCCAGCAGCGTAGCGGGGGGGGCTCAGAACACCGGGGAGCTGTTTTTT
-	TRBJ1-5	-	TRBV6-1	CASSKTGTPYSNQPQHF	TGTGCCAGCAGTAAAACCGGGACGCCTTATAGCAATCAGCCCCAGCATTTT
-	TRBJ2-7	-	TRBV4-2	CASSPRGRQAPPYEQYF	TGTGCCAGCAGCCCCCGAGGCAGGCAGGCACCCCCCTACGAGCAGTACTTC
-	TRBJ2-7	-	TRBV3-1	CASSLSPGWEQYF	TGTGCCAGCAGCCTAAGTCCCGGTTGGGAGCAGTACTTC
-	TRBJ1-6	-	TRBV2	CASSEATVVNSPLHF	TGTGCCAGCAGTGAAGCGACGGTTGTTAATTCACCCCTCCACTTT
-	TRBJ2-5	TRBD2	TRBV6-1	CASSELGGGAQETQYF	TGTGCCAGCAGTGAACTGGGCGGGGGGGCCCAAGAGACCCAGTACTTC
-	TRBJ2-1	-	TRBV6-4	CASSDRDTNEQFF	TGTGCCAGCAGCGACCGGGACACCAATGAGCAGTTCTTC
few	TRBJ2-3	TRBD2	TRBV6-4	CASSDRLCGGCTDTQYF	TGTGCCAGCAGTGACAGGTTATGCGGGGGATGCACAGATACGCAGTATTTT
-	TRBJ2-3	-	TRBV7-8	CASRLGGGADTQYF	TGTGCCAGCAGGCTAGGGGGGGGCGCAGATACGCAGTATTTT
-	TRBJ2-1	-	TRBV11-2	CASSLDLRSSYNEQFF	TGTGCCAGCAGCTTAGATCTCCGGAGCTCCTACAATGAGCAGTTCTTC
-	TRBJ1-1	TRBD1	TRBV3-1	CASSPSLDRQNTEAFF	TGTGCCAGCAGCCCAAGCCTGGACAGGCAGAACACTGAAGCTTTCTTT
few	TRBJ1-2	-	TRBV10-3	CAISESDRFNYGYTF	TGTGCCATCAGTGAGTCAGACAGGTTTAACTATGGCTACACCTTC
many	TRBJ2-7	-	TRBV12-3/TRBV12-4	CASSLPLGEQYF	TGTGCCAGCAGTTTGCCCTTGGGGGAGCAGTACTTC